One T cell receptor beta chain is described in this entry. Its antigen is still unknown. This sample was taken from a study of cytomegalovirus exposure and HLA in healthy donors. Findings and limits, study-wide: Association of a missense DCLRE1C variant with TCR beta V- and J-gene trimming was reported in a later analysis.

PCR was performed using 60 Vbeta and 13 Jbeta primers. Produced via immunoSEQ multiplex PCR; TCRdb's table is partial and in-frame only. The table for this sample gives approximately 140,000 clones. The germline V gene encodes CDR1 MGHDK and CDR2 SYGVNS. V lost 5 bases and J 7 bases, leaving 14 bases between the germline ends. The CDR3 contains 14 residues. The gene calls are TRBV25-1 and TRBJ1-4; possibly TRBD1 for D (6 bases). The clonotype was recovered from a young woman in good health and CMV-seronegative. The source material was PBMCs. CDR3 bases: TGTGCCAGCAGTTTGCGGGGGGCGCGTGAAAAACTGTTTTTT. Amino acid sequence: CASSLRGAREKLFF.